These T cell receptor beta chains were read from a single sample in a study of cytomegalovirus exposure and HLA in healthy donors. Generated by immunoSEQ multiplex PCR, the TCRdb table keeps only in-frame clones and is missing some. Of some 150,000 clones listed, about a tenth were seen once; the top ten hold approximately 1.8%. Sequenced sample: PBMCs. These receptor sequences come from a male donor in good health and CMV-seronegative. Each CDR3 is given with its conserved first and last residue. Fields, in order: D gene, CDR3 length, V gene, J gene, clone size, CDR3 protein, CDR3 DNA. D genes are given only for firm matches. Size tells how often a clone was seen (once, few, many) or the class of an expanded clone, and some rows leave it out.

TRBD1	14	TRBV7-9	TRBJ2-4	-	CASSSTTGMDIQYF	TGTGCCAGCAGCTCCACGACAGGGATGGACATTCAGTACTTC
-	15	TRBV9	TRBJ2-6	few	CASSVYGSGANVLTF	TGTGCCAGCAGCGTATACGGCTCTGGGGCCAACGTCCTGACTTTC
TRBD1	13	TRBV27	TRBJ1-5	-	CASSPDRGQPQHF	TGTGCCAGCAGTCCGGACAGGGGTCAGCCCCAGCATTTT
TRBD2	16	TRBV11-2	TRBJ2-1	-	CASRPGLAGRRNEQFF	TGTGCCAGCAGGCCCGGACTAGCGGGCCGGAGGAATGAGCAGTTCTTC
-	16	TRBV7-2	TRBJ2-1	few	CASSPPSGRAYNEQFF	TGTGCCAGCAGTCCTCCATCGGGGAGAGCCTACAATGAGCAGTTCTTC
TRBD2	17	TRBV7-2	TRBJ2-3	-	CASSSMTSGGAVHTQYF	TGTGCCAGCAGCTCCATGACTAGCGGGGGGGCGGTGCATACGCAGTATTTT
TRBD2	15	TRBV5-1	TRBJ2-5	-	CASMPSGGGEETQYF	TGCGCCAGCATGCCTAGCGGAGGTGGGGAAGAGACCCAGTACTTC
TRBD1	15	TRBV5-1	TRBJ2-2	few	CASSLGPGGTGELFF	TGCGCCAGCAGCTTGGGCCCAGGGGGAACCGGGGAGCTGTTTTTT
TRBD1	14	TRBV9	TRBJ1-1	-	CASSPTGVNTEAFF	TGTGCCAGCAGCCCGACAGGGGTGAACACTGAAGCTTTCTTT
-	13	TRBV10-3	TRBJ2-2	-	CAISELNTGELFF	TGTGCCATCAGTGAGCTGAACACCGGGGAGCTGTTTTTT
-	13	TRBV28	TRBJ1-1	-	CASSLGGRTEAFF	TGTGCCAGCAGTTTAGGAGGGAGGACTGAAGCTTTCTTT
TRBD2	16	TRBV7-2	TRBJ2-7	-	CASSSGLAVIPYEQYF	TGTGCCAGCAGCTCTGGACTAGCGGTTATACCCTACGAGCAGTACTTC
TRBD2	15	TRBV27	TRBJ2-7	few	CASSLWGRASAEQYF	TGTGCCAGCAGTTTATGGGGGAGGGCCTCGGCCGAGCAGTACTTC
-	13	TRBV29-1	TRBJ1-1	-	CSVDRRGMTEAFF	TGCAGCGTTGACCGGCGGGGGATGACTGAAGCTTTCTTT
-	17	TRBV4-2	TRBJ2-1	-	CASSQEIAAGGRNEQFF	TGTGCCAGCAGCCAAGAAATTGCAGCGGGCGGTCGAAATGAGCAGTTCTTC
-	15	TRBV7-9	TRBJ2-7	few	CASSLWSGDPYEQYF	TGTGCCAGCAGCTTATGGTCGGGTGACCCCTACGAGCAGTACTTC
-	15	TRBV5-6	TRBJ1-4	-	CASSLGADINEKLFF	TGTGCCAGCAGCTTGGGAGCGGATATTAATGAAAAACTGTTTTTT
-	16	TRBV27	TRBJ1-5	-	CASSLSWGDSNQPQHF	TGTGCCAGCAGTTTATCGTGGGGGGATAGCAATCAGCCCCAGCATTTT
-	13	TRBV5-6	TRBJ2-3	-	CASSSRGTDTQYF	TGTGCCAGCAGCTCCCGGGGCACAGATACGCAGTATTTT
TRBD1	14	TRBV2	TRBJ1-1	-	CASSSQGANTEAFF	TGTGCCAGCAGCTCACAGGGGGCGAACACTGAAGCTTTCTTT
-	16	TRBV7-2	TRBJ1-3	-	CASSSGLRRSGNTIYF	TGTGCCAGCAGCTCCGGACTGAGGCGCTCTGGAAACACCATATATTTT
TRBD1	11	TRBV6-1	TRBJ1-2	few	CASDRGRGYTF	TGTGCCAGCGACAGGGGAAGGGGCTACACCTTC
TRBD1	14	TRBV5-4	TRBJ2-2	few	CASRRDRNTGELFF	TGTGCCAGCAGAAGGGACAGGAACACCGGGGAGCTGTTTTTT
-	14	TRBV5-1	TRBJ2-1	few	CASSLHHRSGEQFF	TGCGCCAGCAGCCTCCACCACCGGAGTGGCGAGCAGTTCTTC
-	14	TRBV5-6	TRBJ2-5	-	CASSRVEGQETQYF	TGTGCCAGCAGCCGTGTGGAGGGGCAAGAGACCCAGTACTTC
TRBD1	15	TRBV7-9	TRBJ1-4	few	CASSPPGQGSGKLFF	TGTGCCAGCAGCCCTCCGGGACAGGGGAGCGGAAAACTGTTTTTT
-	14	TRBV6-5	TRBJ2-7	-	CASRGGTHLYEQYF	TGTGCCAGCAGGGGTGGGACTCACCTCTACGAGCAGTACTTC
-	15	TRBV6-5	TRBJ2-7	-	CASSYKTGSTYEQYF	TGTGCCAGCAGTTACAAGACTGGATCTACCTACGAGCAGTACTTC
TRBD1	15	TRBV19	TRBJ1-1	-	CASSPWDREVTEAFF	TGTGCCAGTAGTCCGTGGGACAGGGAGGTCACTGAAGCTTTCTTT
-	13	TRBV30	TRBJ1-4	few	CAWTGKANEKLFF	TGTGCCTGGACAGGGAAGGCTAATGAAAAACTGTTTTTT
-	15	TRBV11-2	TRBJ1-1	few	CASSLGGLGNTEAFF	TGTGCCAGCAGCTTAGGAGGCCTGGGGAACACTGAAGCTTTCTTT
-	17	TRBV19	TRBJ1-5	few	CASSLGEGRVSNQPQHF	TGTGCCAGTAGTCTTGGGGAGGGACGGGTTAGCAATCAGCCCCAGCATTTT
-	15	TRBV6-5	TRBJ1-1	few	CASSYNLQGTTEAFF	TGTGCCAGCAGTTACAATCTTCAGGGGACCACTGAAGCTTTCTTT
TRBD1	16	TRBV9	TRBJ2-4	few	CASSVDPGTITGVQYF	TGTGCCAGCAGCGTTGATCCCGGGACCATTACAGGGGTTCAGTACTTC
-	18	TRBV9	TRBJ2-1	few	CASSVGISSGITHNEQFF	TGTGCCAGCAGCGTAGGAATCTCGTCCGGGATAACCCACAATGAGCAGTTCTTC